Below, 27 T cell receptor beta chains from the same sample are listed, as sequenced in a study of early T cells in non-severe SARS-CoV-2 infection. TCRdb independently ran MiXCR on the 5' RACE reads; one entry per CDR3 protein. The table records about 26,000 distinct CDR3 sequences, roughly 4.2% of them present only once. The sample was whole blood. The receptors stem from an adult who was a healthcare worker with PCR-confirmed SARS-CoV-2 infection or an uninfected control (not recorded which).

Many counts were recorded for this clonotype. This sequence joins TRBV25-1 and TRBJ1-2, with D perhaps matching TRBD1 (5 bases). V gave up 3 bases and J gave up 5 bases, with 16 bases separating them. Germline V gives CDR1 MGHDK, CDR2 SYGVNS. CDR3 length: 15 residues. The CDR3 here is CASSDGRDRPYGYTF. The CDR3 DNA follows: TGTGCCAGCAGTGACGGAAGAGACAGACCTTATGGCTACACCTTC.

At least ten counts were recorded for this clonotype. V usage is TRBV7-9 and J usage is TRBJ2-3; 7 bases align to TRBD2. This CDR3 is 15 amino acids long. Germline V CDR1 and CDR2: SEHNR, FQNEAQ (reference sequence). The trim removed 5 bases at V and 3 bases at J, leaving 8 bases unmatched. This chain's CDR3 is CASSRGSPSTDTQYF. The CDR3 nucleotides read TGTGCCAGCAGCCGCGGGAGCCCGTCGACAGATACGCAGTATTTT.

In this sample, this clonotype turned up many times. The chain couples TRBV7-9 to TRBJ2-7, with 10 bases aligning to TRBD2. The CDR3 is 15 amino acids. The V gene end was trimmed by 1 base and the J gene end by 7 bases; junction bases not matched to a gene: 7. Per germline, CDR1 SEHNR and CDR2 FQNEAQ (reference sequence). The DNA of the CDR3 is TGTGCCAGCAGCTTAGTCTCGGGACTAGCGTGGGAGCAGTACTTC. Its translation is CASSLVSGLAWEQYF. Using reference TRBV7-9 and TRBJ2-7 for the parts outside the CDR3, the full variable domain is DTGVSQNPRHKITKRGQNVTFRCDPISEHNRLYWYRQTLGQGPEFLTYFQNEAQLEKSRLLSDRFSAERPKGSFSTLEIQRTEQGDSAMYLCASSLVSGLAWEQYFGPGTRLTVT.

This clonotype was counted many times. CDR3 DNA sequence: TGTGCCAGCAGCCAGGAGGATTCGAGCTCCTACGAGCAGTACTTC. It specifies CASSQEDSSSYEQYF. This chain joins TRBV4-2 and TRBJ2-7, with D tentatively TRBD2 (5 bases). The CDR3 loop spans 15 amino acids. Trimming removed 3 bases at V and 0 bases at J, with 12 bases between. Germline V lookup: CDR1 LGHNA, CDR2 YNFKEQ.

This clonotype showed up many times. The chain has TRBV20-1 and TRBJ1-1; TRBD1 is a possible D gene (6 bases). The germline V and J ends were trimmed by 1 base and 6 bases, with 21 bases remaining between them. CDR1 is DFQATT, CDR2 SNEGSKA, per germline (reference sequence). There are 16 residues in the CDR3. As DNA, the CDR3 is TGCAGTGCTAGAGCGAGGTCGAGACAGGAAGGGTCTGAAGCTTTCTTT. Translation gives CSARARSRQEGSEAFF.

This clonotype was seen repeatedly, ten times or more. The V and J genes are TRBV19 and TRBJ2-1, with 12 positions matching TRBD2. The CDR3 runs to 17 residues. The germline CDR1 and CDR2 sequences are LNHDA and SQIVND (reference sequence). V dropped 6 bases and J dropped 4; count of bases not matched to a gene: 10. Written as DNA, the CDR3 is TGTGCCAGTAGAAGAACCTCCGGGACTAGCGGGTACAATGAGCAGTTCTTC. It specifies CASRRTSGTSGYNEQFF.

This clonotype qualifies as medium-sized. Here the CDR3 DNA reads TGTGCCAGCTCGAACTACAATGAGCAGTTCTTC. As protein: CASSNYNEQFF. The chain is built from TRBV27 and TRBJ2-1; no firm D call. This CDR3 has 11 amino acids. CDR1 is MNHEY and CDR2 is SMNVEV in the germline V gene (reference sequence). V was cut by 8 bases and J by 3 bases, with 5 bases left in between.

This clonotype came up many times. This sequence joins TRBV25-1 and TRBJ2-5, with 8 positions matching TRBD2. This CDR3 spans 15 amino acids. In germline, CDR1 is MGHDK, CDR2 SYGVNS. V trimming: 2 bases; J trimming: 4 bases; junction bases outside the gene matches: 6. CDR3 sequence (DNA): TGTGCCAGCAGTGAAAATCTAGCGGGTACAGAGACCCAGTACTTC. This gives the protein CASSENLAGTETQYF.

Many counts were recorded for this clonotype. The chain combines TRBV20-1 with TRBJ2-3; 8 nucleotides line up with TRBD1. The CDR3 is 13 residues long. The trim removed 5 bases at V and 6 bases at J, leaving 7 bases unmatched. Per the germline V gene, CDR1 is DFQATT and CDR2 is SNEGSKA (reference sequence). The CDR3 nucleotides are TGCAGTGCTGACGGAACAGGGGGGGATACGCAGTATTTT. It codes for CSADGTGGDTQYF.

This clonotype was counted ten times or more. The rearrangement joins TRBV20-1 to TRBJ2-1; D is unclear. The V end lost 5 bases, the J end lost 2 bases, and 10 bases lay between the germline ends. Germline CDR1 reads DFQATT; CDR2 reads SNEGSKA (reference sequence). This CDR3 spans 13 amino acids. The CDR3 loop is CSAGRAAYNEQFF. The CDR3 nucleotides are TGCAGTGCTGGCCGGGCCGCCTACAATGAGCAGTTCTTC.

In this sample, this clonotype turned up many times. The chain couples TRBV6-6 to TRBJ2-1; D gene unclear. This CDR3 has 14 amino acids. Germline V gives CDR1 MNHNY, CDR2 SVGAGI (reference sequence). The ends were cut back, 0 bases at V and 4 bases at J, with 7 bases in the middle. CDR3 sequence reads: CASSYSKVYNEQFF. The CDR3, as DNA: TGTGCCAGCAGTTACTCGAAGGTTTACAATGAGCAGTTCTTC.

The CDR3 loop is CASLAGGSTDTQYF. The CDR3 DNA follows: TGCGCCAGCCTAGCGGGGGGGAGCACAGATACGCAGTATTTT. The chain joins TRBV5-1 to TRBJ2-3; 12 bases align to TRBD2. The CDR3 length is 14 residues. Unmatched junction bases numbered 0, after V lost 7 bases and J lost 0 bases. Germline V gives CDR1 SGHRS, CDR2 YFSETQ.

This clonotype was recorded at least ten times. The chain recombines TRBV12-3 or TRBV12-4 with TRBJ1-4; 9 nucleotides match TRBD1. The V and J ends lost 7 bases and 8 bases, in that order; junction bases with no gene match: 8. The CDR3 contains 14 residues. CDR3 coding DNA: TGTGCCAGCACCGGGACAGGGTTTCGAGAAAAACTGTTTTTT. Residues: CASTGTGFREKLFF.

This clonotype appeared many times. This sequence joins TRBV10-2 and TRBJ2-1, with 9 bases fitting TRBD2. V was pared by 0 bases and J by 4 bases, with 7 bases of the junction left unmatched. CDR1 is WSHSY, CDR2 SAAADI, per germline. CDR3 size: 17 residues. The CDR3 loop is CASSESAGRGGYNEQFF. In DNA, the CDR3 is TGCGCCAGCAGTGAGTCCGCTGGGCGGGGGGGGTACAATGAGCAGTTCTTC.

There are many counts of this clonotype. The genes are TRBV5-1 and TRBJ1-1, with D possibly TRBD1 on 5 matching bases. This CDR3 is 16 amino acids long. The V and J ends lost 0 bases and 4 bases respectively, with 16 bases between them. Germline V CDR1 and CDR2: SGHRS, YFSETQ. The CDR3 bases are TGCGCCAGCAGCTTGGGCCCGGGACGGGGAACCACTGAAGCTTTCTTT. This translates into CASSLGPGRGTTEAFF.

This clonotype has a handful of counts. The chain couples TRBV7-2 to TRBJ2-1; tentative D call: TRBD2 (5 bases). Germline CDR1 reads SGHTA; CDR2 reads FQGNSA. The germline V and J ends were trimmed by 4 bases and 5 bases, with 9 bases remaining between them. There are 13 residues in the CDR3. The CDR3 is CASSWSRDNEQFF. The CDR3 DNA reads TGTGCCAGCAGCTGGTCGAGGGACAATGAGCAGTTCTTC.

Many counts were recorded for this clonotype. The chain links TRBV28 to TRBJ2-3; D unclear. The CDR3 has 15 amino acids. Trimming took off 3 bases at V and 3 bases at J, with 13 bases between the two ends. CDR1 and CDR2 (germline): MDHEN, SYDVKM. The CDR3 region is CASSLNTMGTDTQYF. CDR3 DNA sequence: TGTGCCAGCAGTTTGAACACCATGGGAACAGATACGCAGTATTTT.

This clonotype was picked up many times. The rearrangement links TRBV19 to TRBJ2-3; D gene ambiguous. Between the trimmed V and J ends, which lost 5 bases and 4 bases, there was a span of 16 bases. The CDR3 has 15 amino acids. Germline loops: CDR1 LNHDA, CDR2 SQIVND (reference sequence). CDR3 DNA: TGTGCCAGTAGTTCCCGGGCCCTGAACGCAGATACGCAGTATTTT. Protein product: CASSSRALNADTQYF.

This clonotype was observed at least ten times. The chain recombines TRBV20-1 with TRBJ2-1; 9 nucleotides agree with TRBD2. V lost 2 bases and J lost 2; bases outside the gene matches: 7. The CDR3 length is 16 residues. Germline V gives CDR1 DFQATT, CDR2 SNEGSKA (reference sequence). The DNA for the CDR3 is TGCAGTGCTAGATTAGCGGGAGCCACTCCCTACAATGAGCAGTTCTTC. Amino acid sequence: CSARLAGATPYNEQFF.

This clonotype was seen repeatedly, ten times or more. This chain uses TRBV28 with TRBJ2-1, with D perhaps TRBD1 (6 bases). This CDR3 comprises 12 residues. From germline, CDR1 is MDHEN and CDR2 SYDVKM. The germline V and J ends were trimmed by 4 bases and 9 bases, with 10 bases remaining between them. Here the CDR3 DNA reads TGTGCCAGCAGTTCCACAGGGAGTGAGCAGTTCTTC. It is translated as CASSSTGSEQFF.

This clonotype was observed a handful of times. The rearrangement links TRBV6-6 to TRBJ1-2; D is undetermined. The germline V gene encodes CDR1 MNHNY and CDR2 SVGAGI (reference sequence). The ends were cut back, 4 bases at V and 2 bases at J, with 8 bases in the middle. This CDR3 comprises 13 residues. The DNA of the CDR3 is TGTGCCAGCAGTTCTGACGGGAACTATGGCTACACCTTC. It encodes CASSSDGNYGYTF.

The V and J genes are TRBV12-3 or TRBV12-4 and TRBJ2-2; D unresolved. This CDR3 is built from 13 residues. V was cut by 4 bases and J by 2 bases, with 5 bases left in between. The CDR3 loop is CASSSRNTGELFF. The CDR3 DNA follows: TGTGCCAGCAGTTCCAGAAACACCGGGGAGCTGTTTTTT.

This clonotype showed up many times. CDR3 residues: CASSLLLAGGAGHEQFF. The CDR3 coding sequence is TGTGCCAGCAGTCTTCTACTAGCGGGAGGGGCCGGGCATGAGCAGTTCTTC. The chain couples TRBV11-2 to TRBJ2-1, with 13 bases aligning to TRBD2. V shed 6 bases and J 8 bases; nucleotides not matched to a gene: 13. This CDR3 region has 17 residues. Per the germline V gene, CDR1 is SGHAT and CDR2 is FQNNGV. Filled out from reference TRBV11-2 and TRBJ2-1, the complete variable domain reads EAGVAQSPRYKIIEKRQSVAFWCNPISGHATLYWYQQILGQGPKLLIQFQNNGVVDDSQLPKDRFSAERLKGVDSTLKIQPAKLEDSAVYLCASSLLLAGGAGHEQFFGPGTRLTVL.

This clonotype was seen more than once but under ten times. The rearrangement uses TRBV6-5 and TRBJ1-4, with 7 bases matching TRBD1. The CDR3 consists of 15 residues. The germline V gene has CDR1 MNHEY and CDR2 SVGAGI. V was pared by 4 bases and J by 4 bases, with 6 bases of the junction left unmatched. DNA of the CDR3: TGTGCCAGCAGTTTGTCCGGGACAGTTAATGAAAAACTGTTTTTT. Translation: CASSLSGTVNEKLFF.

This clonotype was observed at least ten times. The rearrangement links TRBV7-8 to TRBJ1-6; D unresolved. V lost 1 base and J 2 bases, leaving 3 bases between the germline ends. The germline CDR1 and CDR2 sequences are SGHVS and FQNEAQ. The CDR3 length is 14 residues. The CDR3 region has the DNA TGTGCCAGCAGCTTAGGGACCTATAATTCACCCCTCCACTTT. Its protein is CASSLGTYNSPLHF.

In its sample, this clonotype was seen many times. The J gene is TRBJ1-5, the V gene TRBV11-2; D gene unclear. Trimming removed 1 base from V and 9 bases from J, with 10 bases in between. Germline V gene sequence: CDR1 SGHAT, CDR2 FQNNGV. The CDR3 has 13 residues. The CDR3, as DNA: TGTGCCAGCAGCTTAGGGAGTGGACTGCCCCAGCATTTT. Protein: CASSLGSGLPQHF.

This clonotype was picked up many times. This chain links TRBV5-1 with TRBJ2-4, with TRBD1 matching over 12 bases. CDR1 SGHRS and CDR2 YFSETQ come from the germline V gene. V trimming: 5 bases; J trimming: 6 bases; junction bases outside the gene matches: 9. This CDR3 spans 16 amino acids. CDR3 nucleotides: TGCGCCAGCAGTCTTTTGGGACAGGGGGCTGGAAACATTCAGTACTTC. Protein: CASSLLGQGAGNIQYF.